This T cell receptor beta chain was observed in a study of blood T cells in healthy people across ages. Findings and limits, study-wide: Older individuals had lower TCR beta diversity per million T cells (the decline was roughly linear).

The germline CDR1 and CDR2 sequences are SGHRS and YFSETQ. The trim removed 3 bases at V and 4 bases at J, leaving 5 bases unmatched. The length of the CDR3 is 15 residues. This clonotype was detected once. The antigen is not known. This may be a read error, as it is one base from a much larger clone. PCR was performed a second time for about 7 to 12 cycles using a sample-barcoded 5' primer and a J-beta primer mix. Tagging of each cDNA molecule was performed by a template-switch adaptor with 12 random nucleotides. TCRdb recomputed calls from the 5' RACE reads with MiXCR, one row per CDR3 protein. The table has roughly 680,000 distinct CDR3 sequences, roughly half seen once.

The specimen was blood. The sequence derives from an elderly woman in good health. The V call is TRBV5-1, the J call TRBJ2-1; 9 bases fit TRBD2. Here the CDR3 DNA reads TGCGCCAGCAGCTCATCTAGCGGGATATACAATGAGCAGTTCTTC. It codes for CASSSSSGIYNEQFF.